The sequence of this T cell receptor (beta chain) was determined in a study of cytomegalovirus exposure and HLA in healthy donors. Study in general: Falling in the Caucasian-associated ancestry cluster were roughly 86% of 350 to 400 genotyped donors.

Vbeta (60) and Jbeta (13) primers were used in the PCR. Assay: immunoSEQ multiplex PCR; the TCRdb copy retains only in-frame clones and omits some. This sample has 100,000 to 150,000 clones; about 73% occur once, and the top ten carry less than 4.5%. This clonotype was sampled from a woman in her forties in good health and CMV-seronegative. The sequencing sample was made of PBMCs.

CDR3: CASSPGETHKNIQYF. The DNA for the CDR3 is TGTGCCAGCTCACCAGGGGAGACTCACAAAAACATTCAGTACTTC. This chain connects TRBV18 to TRBJ2-4; D might be TRBD2 (5 bases). Trimming cost V 2 bases and J 3 bases, with 11 bases left between them. The CDR3 covers 15 residues. Germline V gene sequence: CDR1 KGHSH, CDR2 LQKENI.